One sample yielded the 8 T cell receptor beta chains listed below, sequenced in a study of T cells in Graves' hyperthyroidism and ophthalmopathy (dated by TCRdb to about 2019). To prepare the library, multiplex PCR was applied. Sequencing was carried out with an Illumina HiSeq 2000. Amplification of TCR beta CDR3 regions was carried out from RNA transcripts. For the first round of RT-PCR on the TCR CDR3, the HTBI primer set was used together with the Qiagen OneStep RT-PCR kit. TCRdb applied fastp at Q25 and MiXCR to the public reads, then kept only in-frame beta chains. Rows with a matching CDR3 protein are joined into one entry that keeps the most common DNA and genes. Present in this sample are about 200,000 distinct CDR3 sequences, 17% of which were seen just once. The ten largest clones take up roughly 50% of the sample. The sequenced sample consisted of blood. The receptors originated from a woman in her fifties or sixties with Graves' hyperthyroidism.

This clonotype was counted a few times. V gene TRBV10-3 combines with J gene TRBJ2-7; perhaps TRBD2 as D (6 bases). CDR1 is ENHRY, CDR2 SYGVKD, per germline. Trimming took off 2 bases at V and 6 bases at J, with 20 bases between the two ends. The CDR3 extends over 16 amino acids. CDR3 region: CAISEVDVNRGGEQYF. The CDR3 nucleotides are TGTGCCATCAGTGAGGTAGACGTAAATCGGGGAGGCGAGCAGTACTTC.

This clonotype has ten or more counts. CDR3 nucleotide sequence: TGTGCCAGCAGTTTTGAGGGTCACGGCTACGAGCAGTACTTC. Its protein is CASSFEGHGYEQYF. This sequence joins TRBV27 and TRBJ2-7, with D perhaps TRBD2 (5 bases). Per the germline V gene, CDR1 is MNHEY and CDR2 is SMNVEV (reference sequence). The V gene lost 3 bases and the J gene lost 3 bases, with 12 bases spanning the gap. The CDR3 extends over 14 amino acids.

This clonotype was observed at least ten times. The chain is built from TRBV7-2 and TRBJ2-7; 10 positions match TRBD2. V trimming: 5 bases; J trimming: 0 bases; junction bases outside the gene matches: 13. Per the germline V gene, CDR1 is SGHTA and CDR2 is FQGNSA. This CDR3 has 18 residues. CDR3 coding DNA: TGTGCCAGCAGCCGAACCGGGACTAGCGCGATTAGCTCCTACGAGCAGTACTTC. This sequence encodes CASSRTGTSAISSYEQYF.

This clonotype occurred many times. This chain joins TRBV6-1 and TRBJ1-1, with D perhaps matching TRBD1 (6 bases). Germline values: CDR1 MNHNS, CDR2 SASEGT. V was pared by 3 bases and J by 4 bases, with 9 bases between. The length of the CDR3 is 13 residues. The CDR3 coding sequence is TGTGCCAGCAGTGATACAGGGCGCACTGAAGCTTTCTTT. Its translation is CASSDTGRTEAFF.

In its sample, this clonotype was seen many times. The V gene is TRBV12-3 or TRBV12-4, the J gene TRBJ2-3, with 8 nucleotides matching TRBD2. Trimming cost V 3 bases and J 4 bases; bases outside gene matches: 6. This CDR3 comprises 15 residues. CDR3 sequence: CASSFFSGSADTQYF. The CDR3 nucleotides are TGTGCCAGCAGTTTCTTCAGCGGGAGTGCAGATACGCAGTATTTT.

This clonotype showed up many times. The chain joins TRBV10-1 to TRBJ1-1; 9 nucleotides align to TRBD1. V lost 3 bases and J lost 5; bases outside the gene matches: 4. This CDR3 is 14 amino acids long. The V gene's germline CDR1 is WNHNN and CDR2 SYGVQD (reference sequence). The CDR3 sequence is CASSETGQGTEAFF. In nucleotides, the CDR3 is TGCGCCAGCAGTGAAACGGGACAGGGAACTGAAGCTTTCTTT.

This chain connects TRBV6-1 to TRBJ1-2, with 9 bases identical to TRBD1. Germline CDR1 and CDR2: MNHNS and SASEGT. V lost 6 bases, J lost 14 bases, and 10 bases stayed unmatched. The CDR3 runs to 12 residues. The DNA for the CDR3 is TGTGCCAGCAGACCGGACAGGGGCCGCATGACCTTC. Amino acids: CASRPDRGRMTF.

This clonotype was recorded at least ten times. The rearrangement links TRBV24-1 to TRBJ1-2; D is uncertain. There are 14 residues in the CDR3. V was shortened by 5 bases and J by 2 bases, with 11 bases between the two germline ends. Germline V gives CDR1 KGHDR, CDR2 SFDVKD. CDR3 DNA sequence: TGTGCCACCAGTGCCTCGGGGTACAACTATGGCTACACCTTC. Its translation: CATSASGYNYGYTF.